This T cell receptor beta chain was identified in a study of Graves' ophthalmopathy and Graves' hyperthyroidism. Findings and limits, study-wide: Ophthalmopathy cases were distinguished from stable hyperthyroidism by a 13-signature model, reaching over 85% sensitivity and around 83% specificity. Blood samples also showed most expanded thyroid clonotypes exceeding 0.001 frequency.

The diagnostic workup employed clinical symptoms, serum thyroxine, TRAb, thyroid ultrasound and orbital computed tomography. Trimming cost V 5 bases and J 0 bases, with 11 bases left between them. Germline V gene sequence: CDR1 SEHNR, CDR2 FQNEAQ (reference sequence). The CDR3 is 16 amino acids. This clonotype has at least ten counts. Its antigen is unidentified. Investigators amplified TCR beta CDR3 regions from RNA transcripts. HTBI primers were used in a first-round RT-PCR, which preceded a second-round multiplex PCR. TCRdb re-derived calls from the multiplex PCR reads in MiXCR, one entry per CDR3 protein. The sample has more than 40,000 distinct CDR3 sequences, less than 65% seen once.

This sequence joins TRBV7-9 and TRBJ2-6, with a possible D match to TRBD1 (6 bases). What was sequenced was peripheral blood. The TCR was taken from an adult man with Graves' ophthalmopathy. The CDR3 spells CASSPRGISGANVLTF. The CDR3 DNA sequence: TGTGCCAGCAGCCCCAGGGGTATCTCTGGGGCCAACGTCCTGACTTTC.